Below are 9 T cell receptor beta chains sequenced from a single sample in a study of neoadjuvant anti-PD-1 for oral cavity cancer. Some clones are missing from TCRdb's copy, which holds only in-frame ones; the method was immunoSEQ multiplex PCR. The sample consists of just over 14,000 clones, more than 65% of them appearing once. The material sequenced was PBMCs, taken before nivolumab (anti-PD-1) treatment. The receptor source for this set is a person between 40 and 80 years old with oral cavity squamous cell carcinoma.

V is TRBV27 and J is TRBJ1-2, with D possibly TRBD1 on 5 matching bases. Germline V gives CDR1 MNHEY, CDR2 SMNVEV (reference sequence). V dropped 3 bases and J dropped 4 bases, with 9 bases sitting between them. This CDR3 is 13 amino acids long. The CDR3 DNA sequence: TGTGCCAGCAGTTTGGGCGGGGGCTATGGCTACACCTTC. Its protein is CASSLGGGYGYTF.

The chain is built from TRBV11-3 and TRBJ1-1; TRBD1 matches 7 bases. CDR1 and CDR2 (germline): SGHNT, YENEEA. This CDR3 is built from 12 residues. Trimming at V came to 3 bases and at J to 13 bases, leaving 8 bases not matched to a gene. CDR3 bases: TGTGCCAGCAGCTTCCAAACAGGGGAGGTTTTCTTT. It encodes CASSFQTGEVFF.

The V and J genes are TRBV10-3 and TRBJ2-3; 9 nucleotides line up with TRBD1. The CDR3 runs to 15 residues. Germline loops: CDR1 ENHRY, CDR2 SYGVKD. Losses at the gene ends were 0 bases for V and 3 bases for J; bases not matched to a gene: 1. This chain's CDR3 is CAISESQGATDTQYF. The CDR3 region has the DNA TGTGCCATCAGTGAGTCACAGGGGGCGACAGATACGCAGTATTTT.

This clone was counted once. The chain has TRBV7-9 and TRBJ1-4; D is perhaps TRBD1 (5 bases). The CDR3 runs 16 residues. Trimming took off 1 base at V and 8 bases at J, with 17 bases between the two ends. Germline V gives CDR1 SEHNR, CDR2 FQNEAQ (reference sequence). The CDR3: CASSLGTGTGGEKLFF. CDR3 coding DNA: TGTGCCAGCAGCTTAGGAACCGGGACGGGTGGCGAAAAACTGTTTTTT. Together with reference TRBV7-9 and TRBJ1-4, the CDR3 gives the full variable domain: DTGVSQNPRHKITKRGQNVTFRCDPISEHNRLYWYRQTLGQGPEFLTYFQNEAQLEKSRLLSDRFSAERPKGSFSTLEIQRTEQGDSAMYLCASSLGTGTGGEKLFFGSGTQLSVL.

This rearrangement joins TRBV10-2 to TRBJ1-2; a possible D gene is TRBD1 (5 bases). The CDR3 consists of 12 residues. Germline V gene sequence: CDR1 WSHSY, CDR2 SAAADI. Trimming stripped 4 bases from V and 4 bases from J, with 7 bases between. As DNA, the CDR3 is TGCGCCAGCAGTGCTGACAGCTATGGCTACACCTTC. Its protein product is CASSADSYGYTF.

This clone appeared a few times. The V call is TRBV7-3, the J call TRBJ1-1; D is uncertain. Germline V gives CDR1 SGHTA, CDR2 FQGTGA. Between the trimmed V and J ends, which lost 5 bases and 2 bases, there was a span of 6 bases. The CDR3 has 12 residues. The CDR3, as DNA: TGTGCCAGCAGCAAGGGAAACACTGAAGCTTTCTTT. This sequence encodes CASSKGNTEAFF.

The chain uses TRBV14 and TRBJ1-5; unclear D gene. V was cut by 1 base and J by 4 bases, with 5 bases left in between. The CDR3 sequence is 13 residues long. Germline V gene sequence: CDR1 SGHDN, CDR2 FVKESK. The CDR3 nucleotides are TGTGCCAGCAGCCAAGGAGGGAATCAGCCCCAGCATTTT. It codes for CASSQGGNQPQHF.

This clone was seen a handful of times. The chain is built from TRBV19 and TRBJ2-7; 7 bases are shared with TRBD1. Germline CDR1 and CDR2: LNHDA and SQIVND (reference sequence). The CDR3 is 18 amino acids. Trimming took 4 bases from V and 3 from J; bases not matched to a gene: 18. CDR3 DNA sequence: TGTGCCAGTAGTACGGGGTTGTGGGCTCGGGACAGCAACTACGAGCAGTACTTC. Amino acid sequence: CASSTGLWARDSNYEQYF. Full variable domain (outside the CDR3, taken from reference TRBV19 and TRBJ2-7): DGGITQSPKYLFRKEGQNVTLSCEQNLNHDAMYWYRQDPGQGLRLIYYSQIVNDFQKGDIAEGYSVSREKKESFPLTVTSAQKNPTAFYLCASSTGLWARDSNYEQYFGPGTRLTVT.

The chain has TRBV7-9 and TRBJ1-3, with D tentatively TRBD1 (6 bases). V was pared by 5 bases and J by 0 bases, with 20 bases between. The germline V gene encodes CDR1 SEHNR and CDR2 FQNEAQ (reference sequence). The CDR3 covers 18 residues. CDR3 sequence (DNA): TGTGCCAGCAGCCCTACAGGGCGAGTTACTTTCTCTGGAAACACCATATATTTT. Amino acid sequence: CASSPTGRVTFSGNTIYF.